The following is a T cell receptor (beta chain) sequence with its context. There are 14 residues in the CDR3. The germline CDR1 and CDR2 sequences are MNHEY and SVGAGI. J lost 3 bases, V lost 6 bases, and 8 bases had no gene match. These data are taken from a study of blood T cell repertoires in COVID-19. In the study overall: Sites in the United States, Italy and Spain provided acute and convalescent COVID-19 samples. The cDNA or gDNA used as material had been derived from T cells, B-cell-depleted T cells, or PBMCs.

Authors' methods: Amplification of reference gene primers provided the estimated nucleated cell counts. Using immunoSEQ multiplex PCR, the repertoire was profiled, and TCRdb retains in-frame clones only, with some absent. That table furnishes V, J and clone size, whereas the DNA furnished D and trimming. This table has about 220,000 clones, roughly 85% appearing once. This receptor was obtained from an older woman with COVID-19, enrolled during active disease. This rearrangement joins TRBV6-5 to TRBJ2-7; TRBD1 agrees at 7 bases. The sample taken for sequencing was peripheral blood. The DNA for the CDR3 is TGTGCCAGCAGCGAGGGGGCAGGAGTCTACGAGCAGTACTTC. Residues: CASSEGAGVYEQYF.